This T cell receptor (beta chain) emerged from a study of blood T cell repertoires in COVID-19. Turning to the study itself: The analysed material was cDNA or gDNA that came from T cells, B-cell-depleted T cells, or PBMCs.

Germline V gene data show CDR1 as PRHDT and CDR2 as FYEKMQ (reference sequence). CDR3 size: 14 residues. V lost 1 base to trimming and J lost 5 bases, with 11 bases between them. Recruits, aged roughly 18 to 90 years, lived in some 25 US areas. Participants were placed into cohorts based on the clinical history they reported. Two negative PCRs, clearance, or symptom resolution had been documented for recovered Cohort 3 donors. Measured with immunoSEQ multiplex PCR; TCRdb has only the in-frame clones, and not every one. Among about 330,000 clones listed, 80% to 95% were seen once. This clone was counted between two and nine times.

This chain joins TRBV13 and TRBJ1-1; D is undetermined. This TCR was recovered from a woman aged 30 to 39 who had recovered from COVID-19. Sequences were obtained from PBMCs or T cells enriched from blood (not recorded which). CDR3 sequence reads: CASSLARGKTEAFF. CDR3 DNA sequence: TGTGCCAGCAGCTTAGCCAGAGGGAAGACTGAAGCTTTCTTT.